This record looks at one T cell receptor beta chain sequence and its context. Trimming took 5 bases from V and 0 from J, leaving 11 bases between them. CDR1 is SGHTA and CDR2 is FQGNSA in the germline V gene. The CDR3 sequence is 14 residues long. A second PCR of about 6 to 12 cycles used a sample-barcoded 5' primer and a J-beta primer mix. In TCRdb, the 5' RACE reads were re-called with MiXCR into one record per CDR3 protein. The data hold 1.5 million to 2 million distinct CDR3 sequences, with 49% observed a single time. This record belongs to a study of blood T cells in healthy people across ages. This sequence originates from a woman between 40 and 50 years old in good health. Sequencing used blood. The chain uses TRBV7-2 and TRBJ2-7; maybe TRBD2 (5 bases). This chain's CDR3 is CASSPTADSYEQYF. CDR3 nucleotides: TGTGCCAGCAGCCCTACAGCGGACTCCTACGAGCAGTACTTC.